These 20 T cell receptor beta chains originate from one sample sequenced in a study of T cell repertoires in cytomegalovirus infection (dated by TCRdb to 2018 to 2020). The sequencing machine was an Illumina HiSeq 1500. TCRdb redid the processing of the public reads, applying fastp at Q25 and MiXCR, and retained in-frame beta chains. All rows with the same CDR3 protein become a single entry with the most common DNA and genes. Present in this sample are around 170,000 distinct CDR3 sequences, around 15% of which were seen just once. The biggest ten clones account for 25% to 30% of the sample. Sample: PBMCs. The receptors come from a human donor in good health (CMV status not recorded). Some clones in this sample may be carry-over from other donors' samples.

Comments on this clonotype: It may be a read error: a sequence one base away is much more abundant. The V and J genes are TRBV7-2 and TRBJ1-2, with TRBD1 matching over 7 bases. Germline values: CDR1 SGHTA, CDR2 FQGNSA. The CDR3 is 13 amino acids. The CDR3 reads CASSLDRIYGYNF. DNA of the CDR3: TGTGCCAGCAGCCTGGACAGGATCTATGGCTACAACTTC.

This rearrangement joins TRBV7-2 to TRBJ1-2, with D unresolved. V shed 3 bases and J shed 4 bases, with 15 bases lying between them. Germline V gene sequence: CDR1 SGHTA, CDR2 FQGNSA. This CDR3 has 15 amino acids. CDR3 nucleotide sequence: TGTGCCAGCAGCTTGTCCGGAAATGGGGTCTATGGCTACACCTTC. This codes for CASSLSGNGVYGYTF.

The chain couples TRBV29-1 to TRBJ2-7, with D possibly TRBD1 on 6 matching bases. V lost 5 bases and J 2 bases, leaving 7 bases between the germline ends. Germline V gives CDR1 SQVTM, CDR2 ANQGSEA. The CDR3 totals 11 residues. In DNA form, the CDR3 reads TGCAGCGTTTCAGGGGCCTACGAGCAGTACTTC. This encodes CSVSGAYEQYF.

As concerns this clonotype: It is unclear where the CDR3 begins or ends on the DNA, so no DNA is shown, and the CDR3 is as TCRdb lists it. The chain recombines TRBV6-2 or TRBV6-3 with TRBJ2-4; the table's TRBD1 call for D was not verified on the DNA. The CDR3 adds up to 18 amino acids, both ends counted. Per the germline V gene, CDR1 is MNHEY and CDR2 is SVGEGT. This CDR3 reads CASSTSTRQGLAKNIQYF.

This clonotype was seen a handful of times. The genes are TRBV6-5 and TRBJ2-2; D not resolved. Between the trimmed V and J ends, which lost 2 bases and 5 bases, there was a span of 9 bases. The CDR3 contains 14 residues. Germline CDR1 and CDR2: MNHEY and SVGAGI. The CDR3 coding sequence is TGTGCCAGCAGTTACAGAGGCAGAACCGGGGAGCTGTTTTTT. This gives the protein CASSYRGRTGELFF.

This clonotype has only a few counts. CDR3 sequence reads: CASSQVSEQLAKNIQYF. The CDR3 DNA is TGCGCCAGCAGCCAAGTTTCAGAGCAATTAGCCAAAAACATTCAGTACTTC. The V and J genes are TRBV4-3 and TRBJ2-4, with D unresolved. V was pared by 1 base and J by 0 bases, with 13 bases between. Germline V gives CDR1 LGHNA, CDR2 YSLEER. The CDR3 is 17 residues long.

This clonotype has at least ten counts. The junction departs from germline at one end; a sequencing error may be responsible. V is TRBV7-6 and J is TRBJ2-2; D is unclear. CDR3 length equals 14 residues. Germline V CDR1 and CDR2: SGHVS, FNYEAQ. The CDR3 region has the DNA TGTGCTAGCAGCGAAGCCCGTGGCACCGGGGAGCTGTTTTTT. Protein: CASSEARGTGELFF.

This clonotype was recorded many times. V is TRBV10-3 and J is TRBJ1-1, with D possibly matching TRBD1 (6 bases). The germline V gene has CDR1 ENHRY and CDR2 SYGVKD. Trimming left V 10 bases short and J 0 bases short, with 12 bases between. The CDR3 has 13 residues. CDR3 sequence (DNA): TGTGCCAACCAAGGACAGCTGAACACTGAAGCTTTCTTT. Protein product: CANQGQLNTEAFF.

This chain uses TRBV20-1 with TRBJ2-7; tentative D call: TRBD2 (6 bases). This CDR3 has 12 amino acids. Per the germline V gene, CDR1 is DFQATT and CDR2 is SNEGSKA (reference sequence). V was pared by 2 bases and J by 6 bases, with 11 bases between. CDR3 sequence (DNA): TGCAGTGCTAGAAACAGGCGGGGCGAGCAGTACTTC. As protein: CSARNRRGEQYF.

This clonotype was counted between two and nine times. The chain employs TRBV19 and TRBJ1-6; 11 bases map to TRBD1. Germline V CDR1 and CDR2: LNHDA, SQIVND (reference sequence). The trim removed 6 bases at V and 9 bases at J, leaving 16 bases unmatched. This CDR3 has 18 residues. The CDR3 DNA follows: TGTGCCAGTAGCCTCCGGACAGGGGGCGCGGGGGGAGGTTCACCCCTCCACTTT. Its protein is CASSLRTGGAGGGSPLHF.

This clonotype was recorded many times. CDR3 region: CASSVDRNEQYF. The CDR3 DNA follows: TGTGCCAGCAGCGTCGATAGGAACGAGCAGTACTTC. The chain carries TRBV7-9 and TRBJ2-7; unclear D gene. The CDR3 is 12 amino acids. Trimming left V 5 bases short and J 5 bases short, with 10 bases between. Per germline, CDR1 SEHNR and CDR2 FQNEAQ (reference sequence).

The chain uses TRBV29-1 and TRBJ2-6, with unresolved D. The CDR3 covers 19 residues. V was shortened by 0 bases and J by 0 bases, with 18 bases between the two germline ends. The germline gives CDR1 SQVTM, CDR2 ANQGSEA. CDR3 loop: CSVEDEVWRGNSGANVLTF. The CDR3 DNA reads TGCAGCGTTGAAGATGAGGTATGGCGTGGGAACTCTGGGGCCAACGTCCTGACTTTC.

This clonotype has at least ten counts. For the CDR3, the DNA is TGTGCCAGTAAAGAGCGGGGTCTACAGAATGAGCAGTTCTTC. This codes for CASKERGLQNEQFF. The chain joins TRBV19 to TRBJ2-1; 7 bases agree with TRBD2. The CDR3 runs 14 residues. Germline trimming cut 7 bases from V and 7 bases from J; bases unmatched to any gene: 10. Germline CDR1 reads LNHDA; CDR2 reads SQIVND (reference sequence). Using reference TRBV19 and TRBJ2-1 for the parts outside the CDR3, the full variable domain is DGGITQSPKYLFRKEGQNVTLSCEQNLNHDAMYWYRQDPGQGLRLIYYSQIVNDFQKGDIAEGYSVSREKKESFPLTVTSAQKNPTAFYLCASKERGLQNEQFFGPGTRLTVL.

This clonotype showed up many times. This chain connects TRBV6-1 to TRBJ1-1; perhaps TRBD1 as D (6 bases). Germline V gives CDR1 MNHNS, CDR2 SASEGT. The CDR3 has 14 residues. V was trimmed by 5 bases and J by 4 bases, leaving 14 bases between them. The CDR3 DNA sequence: TGTGCCAGCAGTTATGGGGGGCTCACCACTGAAGCTTTCTTT. Amino acid sequence: CASSYGGLTTEAFF.

This clonotype was counted between two and nine times. The V gene is TRBV20-1, the J gene TRBJ1-1; 8 nucleotides match TRBD1. The CDR3 sequence is 13 residues long. Trimming at V came to 1 base and at J to 4 bases, leaving 2 bases not matched to a gene. Germline V gene data show CDR1 as DFQATT and CDR2 as SNEGSKA (reference sequence). The CDR3 sequence is CSARGTGPTEAFF. Written as DNA, the CDR3 is TGCAGTGCTAGAGGGACAGGGCCCACTGAAGCTTTCTTT.

This clonotype has a count of ten or more. The V gene is TRBV7-9, the J gene TRBJ1-1; D might be TRBD1 (6 bases). V dropped 3 bases and J dropped 8 bases, with 16 bases sitting between them. CDR3 length equals 14 residues. In germline, CDR1 is SEHNR, CDR2 FQNEAQ (reference sequence). CDR3 region: CASSFSERGREAFF. The CDR3 DNA reads as TGTGCCAGCAGCTTCTCCGAGCGGGGGCGAGAAGCTTTCTTT.

This clonotype occurred many times. V and J are TRBV7-2 and TRBJ2-5; 7 nucleotides line up with TRBD2. V shed 2 bases, J shed 5 bases, and the junction held 8 bases outside the gene matches. CDR1 is SGHTA and CDR2 is FQGNSA in the germline V gene. CDR3 length: 15 residues. CDR3 region: CASSLRGSEAETQYF. The CDR3, as DNA: TGTGCCAGCAGCTTACGCGGGAGTGAGGCGGAGACCCAGTACTTC. The full variable domain, its missing parts supplied by reference TRBV7-2 and TRBJ2-5, is GAGVSQSPSNKVTEKGKDVELRCDPISGHTALYWYRQSLGQGLEFLIYFQGNSAPDKSGLPSDRFSAERTGGSVSTLTIQRTQQEDSAVYLCASSLRGSEAETQYFGPGTRLLVL.

This clonotype was recorded many times. The chain combines TRBV7-2 with TRBJ1-1, with no clear D. Germline V gene lookup returns CDR1 SGHTA and CDR2 FQGNSA. The CDR3 totals 12 residues. Trimming removed 5 bases at V and 7 bases at J, with 11 bases between. The CDR3 nucleotides read TGTGCCAGCAGCCCAATGGTTGATGAAGCTTTCTTT. It translates to CASSPMVDEAFF.

J is TRBJ2-1 and V is TRBV5-4, with no clear D. V was pared by 0 bases and J by 3 bases, with 10 bases between. The CDR3 runs 15 residues. Germline V gene data show CDR1 as SGHNT and CDR2 as YYREEE (reference sequence). CDR3 residues: CASSLANSVYNEQFF. Here the CDR3 DNA reads TGTGCCAGCAGCTTGGCGAATTCGGTCTACAATGAGCAGTTCTTC.

The chain uses TRBV7-9 and TRBJ2-7; tentative D call: TRBD2 (5 bases). Looked up from germline, CDR1 is SEHNR and CDR2 is FQNEAQ (reference sequence). V was clipped by 6 bases and J by 1 base, with 10 bases between them. This CDR3 has 13 amino acids. As DNA, the CDR3 is TGTGCCAGCAGTCGCGAGGGATCCTACGAGCAGTACTTC. Translation gives CASSREGSYEQYF.